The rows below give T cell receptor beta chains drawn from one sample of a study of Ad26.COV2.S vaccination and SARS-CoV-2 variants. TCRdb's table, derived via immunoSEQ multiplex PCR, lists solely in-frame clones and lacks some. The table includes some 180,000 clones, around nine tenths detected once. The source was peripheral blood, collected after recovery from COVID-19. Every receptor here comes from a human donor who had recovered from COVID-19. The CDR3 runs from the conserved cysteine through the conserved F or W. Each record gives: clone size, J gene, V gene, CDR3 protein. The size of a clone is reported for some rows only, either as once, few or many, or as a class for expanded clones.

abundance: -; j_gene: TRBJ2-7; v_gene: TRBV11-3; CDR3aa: CASSLGGGYEQYF
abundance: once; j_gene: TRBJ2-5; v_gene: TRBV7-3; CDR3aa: CASSLSGSQETQYF
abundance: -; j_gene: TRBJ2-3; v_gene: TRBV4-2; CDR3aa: CASSQDPDSPLPLTDTQYF
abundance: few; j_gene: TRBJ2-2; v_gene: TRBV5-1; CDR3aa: CASGNTGELFF
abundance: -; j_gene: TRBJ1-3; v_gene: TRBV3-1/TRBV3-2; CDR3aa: CASSPGGSEGDTIYF
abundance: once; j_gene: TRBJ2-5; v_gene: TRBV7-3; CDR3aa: CASSTGRGKETQYF
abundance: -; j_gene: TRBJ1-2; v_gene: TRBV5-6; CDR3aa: CASSLEGSNYGYTF
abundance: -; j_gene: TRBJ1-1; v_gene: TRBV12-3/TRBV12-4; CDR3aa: CASSLPPGVVAFF
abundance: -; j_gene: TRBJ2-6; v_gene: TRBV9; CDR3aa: CASSVYGTGGSGANVLTF
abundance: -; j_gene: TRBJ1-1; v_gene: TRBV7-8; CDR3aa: CASSFDSAKAFF
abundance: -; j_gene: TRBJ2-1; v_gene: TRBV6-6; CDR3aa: CASRQGRDGYNEQFF
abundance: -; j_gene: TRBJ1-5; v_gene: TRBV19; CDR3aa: CASRHDGLRVSNQPQHF
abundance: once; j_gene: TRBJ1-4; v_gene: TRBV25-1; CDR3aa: CASAPQSSGEKLFF
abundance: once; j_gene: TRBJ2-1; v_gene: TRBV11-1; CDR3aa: CASSGGTSYNEQFF
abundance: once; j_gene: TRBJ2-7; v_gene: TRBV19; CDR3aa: CASSTLLSYEQYF
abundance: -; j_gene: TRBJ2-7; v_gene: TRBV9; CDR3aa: CASSVGENSYEQYF
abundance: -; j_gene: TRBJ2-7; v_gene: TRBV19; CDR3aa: CARDRGEYEQYF
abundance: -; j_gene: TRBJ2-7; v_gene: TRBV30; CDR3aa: CAWSVLTRPYEQYF
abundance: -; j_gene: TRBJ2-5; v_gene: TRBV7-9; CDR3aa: CASRQDLASGQETQYF
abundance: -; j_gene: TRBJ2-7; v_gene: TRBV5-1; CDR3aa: CASSLFSGYEQYF
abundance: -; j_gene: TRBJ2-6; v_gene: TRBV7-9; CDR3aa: CASSLAVGVTSGANVLTF
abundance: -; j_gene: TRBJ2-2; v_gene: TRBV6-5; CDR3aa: CASSYSILAVTGELFF
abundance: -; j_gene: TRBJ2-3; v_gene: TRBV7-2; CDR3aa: CASSFIFGSYTDTQYF
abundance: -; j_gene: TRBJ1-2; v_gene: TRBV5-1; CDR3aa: CASSLLEGANYGYTF
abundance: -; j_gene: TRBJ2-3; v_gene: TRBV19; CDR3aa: CASSTPEGVLITDTQYF
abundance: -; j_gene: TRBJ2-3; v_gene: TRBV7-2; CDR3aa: CASSRGSDTQYF
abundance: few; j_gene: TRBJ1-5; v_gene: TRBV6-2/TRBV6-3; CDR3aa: CASSPGASFNQPQHF
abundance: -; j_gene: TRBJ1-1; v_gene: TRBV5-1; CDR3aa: CASSLSSRNTEAFF
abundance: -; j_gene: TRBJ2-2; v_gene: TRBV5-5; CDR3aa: CASSLEAGSNTGELFF
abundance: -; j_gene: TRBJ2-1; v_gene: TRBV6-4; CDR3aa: CASSDSTGGYNEQFF
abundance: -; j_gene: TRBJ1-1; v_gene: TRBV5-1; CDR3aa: CASSLGGETVAFF
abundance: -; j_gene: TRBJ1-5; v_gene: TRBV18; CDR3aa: CASSTQDRNQPQHF
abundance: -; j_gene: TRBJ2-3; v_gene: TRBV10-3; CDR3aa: CAITAEGRQQADTQYF
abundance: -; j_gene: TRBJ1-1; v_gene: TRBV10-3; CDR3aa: CAISSGVNTEAFF
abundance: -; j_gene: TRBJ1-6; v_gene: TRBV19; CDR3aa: CASSIGVSPLHF
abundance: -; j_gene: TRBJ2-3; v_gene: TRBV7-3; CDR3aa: CASSSQDTQYF
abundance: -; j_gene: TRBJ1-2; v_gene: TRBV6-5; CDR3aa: CASSPRGNYGYTF
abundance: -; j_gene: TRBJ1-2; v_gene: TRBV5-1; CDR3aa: CASSLEVSSYGYTF
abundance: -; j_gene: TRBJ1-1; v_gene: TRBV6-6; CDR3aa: CASTRGGVLNTEAFF
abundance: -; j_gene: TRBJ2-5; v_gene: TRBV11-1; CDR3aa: CASSLDGGGAETQYF
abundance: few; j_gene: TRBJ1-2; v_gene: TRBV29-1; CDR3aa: CSVDPVSYGYTF
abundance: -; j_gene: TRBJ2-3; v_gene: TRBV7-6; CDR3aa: CASSSIPPGQGLVDTQYF
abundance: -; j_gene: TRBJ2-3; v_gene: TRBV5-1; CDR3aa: CASQKGLAGVTDTQYF
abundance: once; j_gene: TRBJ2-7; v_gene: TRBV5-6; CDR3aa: CASSSYYSRTEKVYEQYF
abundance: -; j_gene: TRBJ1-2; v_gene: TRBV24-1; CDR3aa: CATSDDWSGYTF
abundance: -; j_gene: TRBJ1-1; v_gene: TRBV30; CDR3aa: CACNPRRGRNTEAFF
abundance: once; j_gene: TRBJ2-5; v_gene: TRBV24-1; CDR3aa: CATSTWSGGVETQYF
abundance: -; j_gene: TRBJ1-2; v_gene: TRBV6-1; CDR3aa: CASSERDRVGYTF
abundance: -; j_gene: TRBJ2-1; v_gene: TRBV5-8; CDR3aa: CASSLAASYNEQFF
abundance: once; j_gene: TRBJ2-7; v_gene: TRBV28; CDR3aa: CASEEKDAIYEQYF
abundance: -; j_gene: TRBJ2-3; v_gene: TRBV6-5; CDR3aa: CASIRLAGDPDTQYF
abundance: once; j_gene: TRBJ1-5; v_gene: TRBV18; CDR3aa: CASSPTVQNQPQHF
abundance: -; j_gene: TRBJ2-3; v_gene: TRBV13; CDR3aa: CASSSTGDRGRYTQYF